The present TCR beta chain was sequenced within a study of monozygotic twins with inflammatory bowel disease. The length of the CDR3 is 14 residues. Per the germline V gene, CDR1 is SEHNR and CDR2 is FQNEAQ (reference sequence). TCRdb derives one entry per CDR3 protein from the 5' RACE reads, leaving out DNA. The repertoire shows over 90,000 distinct CDR3 sequences; the top ten hold more than 1.5%. The V and J genes are TRBV7-9 and TRBJ1-1; TCRdb's D call of TRBD1 is untestable without DNA. The specimen sequenced was blood. This sequence originates from a human donor with ulcerative colitis or Crohn's disease, or a healthy co-twin of an affected twin (not recorded which). This CDR3 reads CASSLTGGVPEAFF.